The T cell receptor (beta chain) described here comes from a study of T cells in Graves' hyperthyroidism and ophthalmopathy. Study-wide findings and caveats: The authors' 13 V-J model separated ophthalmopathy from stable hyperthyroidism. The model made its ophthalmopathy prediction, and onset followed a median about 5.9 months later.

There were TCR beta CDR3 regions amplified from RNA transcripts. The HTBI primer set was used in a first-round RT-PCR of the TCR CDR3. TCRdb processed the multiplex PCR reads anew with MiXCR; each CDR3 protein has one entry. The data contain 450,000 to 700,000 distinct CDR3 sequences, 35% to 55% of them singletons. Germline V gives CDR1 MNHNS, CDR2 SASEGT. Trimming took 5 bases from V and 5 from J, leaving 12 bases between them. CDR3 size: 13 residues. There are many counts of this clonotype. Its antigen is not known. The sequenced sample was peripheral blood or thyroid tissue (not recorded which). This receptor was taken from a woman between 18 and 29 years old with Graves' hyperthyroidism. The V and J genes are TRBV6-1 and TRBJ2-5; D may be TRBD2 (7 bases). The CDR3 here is CASSQRGGETQYF. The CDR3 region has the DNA TGTGCCAGCAGTCAAAGGGGGGGGGAGACCCAGTACTTC.